This TCR beta chain was recorded in a study of identical twins. Study-level results: Findings depended on cross-sectional statistics rather than tracking the same donors.

For this clonotype: The target antigen is unknown.

CDR3 length equals 18 residues. Germline CDR1 and CDR2: DFQATT and SNEGSKA (reference sequence). Trimming removed 0 bases at V and 4 bases at J, with 21 bases between. From the 5' RACE reads, TCRdb called clonotypes with MiXCR, one entry per CDR3 protein. This table has 570,000 or so distinct CDR3 sequences, around 9.6% appearing once. Healthy Caucasians supplied all donations. These same data were also listed under a study on yellow fever vaccine responses in identical twins.

Sequencing was performed on PBMCs. The V call is TRBV20-1, the J call TRBJ2-2, with TRBD1 as a possible D gene (6 bases). This TCR was recovered from a woman aged 18-35 years in good health. For the CDR3, the DNA is TGCAGTGCTAGAGATGTTGCTCGGGACAAGAAAGCCACCGGGGAGCTGTTTTTT. This encodes CSARDVARDKKATGELFF.